This T cell receptor beta chain was recovered during a study of T-cell memory formation after mild COVID-19 (dated by TCRdb to the early 2020s). Describing the broader study: Most TCR sequence clusters were specific to one of the two donors. Two young, previously healthy adult volunteers made up the cohort, one male and one female. In a couple of donors, T-cell clones that expanded and contracted after mild COVID-19 were tracked by sequencing TCRalpha and TCRbeta repertoires over time. Overall study results and their limits: Some responding clones were found in pre-infection memory, which suggests that pre-existing cross-reactive memory T cells took part in the SARS-CoV-2 response. Contracting CD4+ clones were found mainly in CM and EM memory subsets, while CD8+ clones were enriched in EMRA. SARS-CoV-2 specificity of the second-wave clones peaking on day 37 was not confirmed. Only a couple of mild cases were covered by the study, and larger cohorts that include severe cases with pre-infection samples were considered necessary. Clones contracting from day 15 to 85 had balanced CD4/CD8 phenotypes, while a second wave expanding from day 15 to 37 was biased towards CD4+.

PBMCs were isolated by Ficoll-Paque density gradient centrifugation. This clonotype was observed a few times. Its antigen specificity is not known. Base-call qualities are not available, and no considerably larger clone is one nucleotide away. Sequenced using an Illumina NovaSeq 6000. TCRalpha and TCRbeta cDNA libraries were constructed by 5'RACE with constant-segment primers, with sample barcodes and unique molecular identifiers being introduced. Trizol reagent was used to extract RNA from every sample. Amplification of the libraries took two PCR steps, and the second step added a second sample barcode plus Illumina TruSeq adapters. Sequencing of libraries was performed on an Illumina NovaSeq with 2 x 150 bp paired-end reads. In the paper's pipeline: Reads were demultiplexed and collapsed into UMI-guided consensus sequences with migec v1.2.7. Using mixcr v2.1.11, UMI consensuses were aligned to TRA and TRB V and J templates and then assembled into clonotypes. A clonotype was counted as expanded or contracted only if both edgeR and NoisET called the change significant, with noise models trained on biological replicates. edgeR calls used a false discovery rate-adjusted p below 0.01 and a log2 fold-change threshold of 1. PCA with hierarchical clustering of max-normalized trajectories of the 1000 most abundant clonotypes was used as exploratory dynamics analysis. The CD4 or CD8 phenotype of responding clones was assigned using the separately sequenced CD4+ and CD8+ repertoires. The raw public data were reprocessed by TCRdb itself: fastp quality trimming at Q25, MiXCR clonotype calling, in-frame beta chains only. Identical CDR3 proteins give one entry, which carries the most common genes and DNA. TCRdb, not the authors, supplied the V and J calls. The sample has 400,000 to 500,000 distinct CDR3 sequences on record, about 20% of them singletons. The top ten clonotypes cover more than 8% of the sample.

Sequencing was performed on PBMCs or a T cell subset sorted from them (not recorded which). This clonotype was obtained from an adult woman who had mild COVID-19 (a few samples of this study predate the infection). The sample titles of this study are shuffled in the database, so cell type and time point are left out; the donor was told from shared clones.

The nucleotide sequence reads TGCGCCAGCAGCTTTACAGGACTTCAAGAGACCCAGTACTTC. It codes for CASSFTGLQETQYF. The V and J segments used are TRBV5-1 and TRBJ2-5, with the D segment possibly TRBD1 or TRBD2, each aligning over 5 bases. There are 14 amino acids in the CDR3, from cysteine to phenylalanine inclusive. The sequence is cut down to CDR3 DNA, 42 bases in frame from base 1. V is clipped by 2 bases and J by 2 bases, and the sequence between their germline boundaries is 10 bases long. In the germline V gene, CDR1 corresponds to SGHRS and CDR2 to YFSETQ.